A single sample is the source of the 12 T cell receptor beta chains below, sequenced in a study of T-cell reconstitution after alpha-beta-depleted transplantation in children. For TCRbeta, the library was prepared with unique molecular identifiers. Each CDR3 protein gets one entry after TCRdb re-called the PCR reads with MiXCR. Of just over 950,000 distinct CDR3 sequences in the sample, about 29% were seen once. Sequenced here: PBMCs, mostly from graft donor cells, sampled 360 days after TCRalphabeta/CD19-depleted stem cell transplant. All receptors come from a boy in the first two years of life who had a stem cell transplant for SCID, so the T cells may come from the graft donor.

The chain has TRBV5-1 and TRBJ1-3; tentative D call: TRBD1 (6 bases). The V end was cut by 1 base, the J end by 2 bases, with 10 bases between. The CDR3 spans 15 residues. Germline V CDR1 and CDR2: SGHRS, YFSETQ. In nucleotides, the CDR3 is TGCGCCAGCAGCTTGACAGGGACAACTGGAAACACCATATATTTT. As protein: CASSLTGTTGNTIYF.

This clonotype was counted a few times. This chain connects TRBV5-1 to TRBJ2-7; a weak D match, TRBD1 (6 bases). The CDR3 is made up of 14 amino acids. Trimming shortened V by 5 bases and J by 3 bases, and 15 bases separated the two germline ends. Germline V gene sequence: CDR1 SGHRS, CDR2 YFSETQ. CDR3 sequence (DNA): TGCGCCAGCAGGGTGGATGGCAGGGGCTACGAGCAGTACTTC. Amino acids: CASRVDGRGYEQYF.

V and J are TRBV2 and TRBJ2-7; possible D gene TRBD1, 7 bases. Per germline, CDR1 SNHLY and CDR2 FYNNEI. V gave up 0 bases and J gave up 4 bases, with 25 bases separating them. There are 19 residues in the CDR3. CDR3 sequence (DNA): TGTGCCAGCAGTGAAGCCAGGGGGTCGTCTGGGGGGTTCATATACGAGCAGTACTTC. The encoded protein is CASSEARGSSGGFIYEQYF.

The V and J genes are TRBV20-1 and TRBJ2-4; a possible D gene is TRBD2 (5 bases). Germline CDR1 reads DFQATT; CDR2 reads SNEGSKA (reference sequence). Trimming took 1 base from V and 9 from J, leaving 16 bases between them. The CDR3 covers 14 residues. The CDR3 loop reads CSARGLPGIAIQYF. The CDR3 coding sequence is TGCAGTGCTAGAGGGCTACCGGGGATTGCCATTCAGTACTTC.

The V and J genes are TRBV6-1 and TRBJ2-2; 12 positions match TRBD2. The V gene's germline CDR1 is MNHNS and CDR2 SASEGT. CDR3 length equals 15 residues. The junction had 6 bases not matched to a gene; V was cut back by 6 bases and J by 7 bases. The CDR3 region is CASSLAGGPGGELFF. CDR3 nucleotide sequence: TGTGCCAGCAGCCTAGCGGGGGGGCCTGGCGGGGAGCTGTTTTTT.

This clonotype was picked up a small number of times. The gene calls are TRBV5-1 and TRBJ2-1; D gene uncertain. The germline gives CDR1 SGHRS, CDR2 YFSETQ. Trimming left V 8 bases short and J 0 bases short, with 12 bases between. CDR3 length: 14 amino acids. The CDR3 loop reads CASHYPSSYNEQFF. The CDR3 DNA is TGCGCCAGTCATTACCCTAGCTCCTACAATGAGCAGTTCTTC.

The rearrangement links TRBV7-3 to TRBJ2-1; D is possibly TRBD1 (6 bases). Germline V CDR1 and CDR2: SGHTA, FQGTGA. Trimming shortened V by 5 bases and J by 0 bases, and 11 bases separated the two germline ends. This CDR3 has 15 residues. CDR3 bases: TGTGCCAGCAGCCGCTACAGGGACTCCTACAATGAGCAGTTCTTC. Its protein product is CASSRYRDSYNEQFF.

In its sample, this clonotype was seen a few times. The chain combines TRBV12-3 or TRBV12-4 with TRBJ1-1, with D possibly matching TRBD1 (5 bases). This CDR3 region has 13 residues. V lost 1 base and J 5 bases, leaving 8 bases between the germline ends. Here the CDR3 reads CASSLGTTTEAFF. CDR3 nucleotide sequence: TGTGCCAGCAGTTTAGGGACAACTACTGAAGCTTTCTTT.

The rearrangement joins TRBV12-3 or TRBV12-4 to TRBJ1-1, with D unclear. The germline V and J ends were trimmed by 5 bases and 5 bases, with 9 bases remaining between them. The CDR3 length is 12 residues. The CDR3 DNA is TGTGCCAGCAGTAGATGGGAAACTGAAGCTTTCTTT. This translates into CASSRWETEAFF.

The chain employs TRBV6-2 or TRBV6-3 and TRBJ1-1, with D perhaps TRBD1 (5 bases). This CDR3 contains 19 residues. The V and J ends lost 5 bases and 11 bases respectively, with 36 bases between them. CDR1 is MNHEY, CDR2 SVGEGT, per germline. The CDR3 protein is CASSLLPKEAGLLWVKAFF. As DNA, the CDR3 is TGTGCCAGCAGTCTTCTACCCAAGGAGGCAGGGCTTTTGTGGGTAAAGGCTTTCTTT.

This clonotype showed up many times. The chain carries TRBV29-1 and TRBJ2-5, with D maybe TRBD1 (6 bases). V dropped 4 bases and J dropped 0 bases, with 9 bases sitting between them. CDR1 SQVTM and CDR2 ANQGSEA come from the germline V gene. The CDR3 is 13 amino acids. The chain's CDR3 is CSVGTGYQETQYF. The CDR3 DNA reads as TGCAGCGTTGGAACAGGGTACCAAGAGACCCAGTACTTC.

This clonotype was counted a few times. The chain employs TRBV5-5 and TRBJ2-7, with 7 bases lining up with TRBD1. Germline values: CDR1 SGHKS, CDR2 YYEKEE (reference sequence). The CDR3 loop spans 14 amino acids. V lost 4 bases and J lost 5; bases outside the gene matches: 9. The CDR3 DNA follows: TGTGCCAGCAGCCGAACGGGACAGATCCACGAGCAGTACTTC. Protein: CASSRTGQIHEQYF.